The clone carrying this T cell receptor (beta chain) was seen only a few times. Between the trimmed V and J ends, which lost 6 bases and 5 bases, there was a span of 16 bases. Germline CDR1 and CDR2: GTSNPN and SVGIG (reference sequence). This CDR3 comprises 13 residues. This sample was taken from a study of T cells after yellow fever vaccination. TCRdb itself ran the 5' RACE reads through MiXCR, one entry per CDR3 protein. The repertoire has about 340,000 distinct CDR3 sequences, about 12% of them found once; the top ten carry roughly 3%. This chain joins TRBV30 and TRBJ1-2; D perhaps matches TRBD1 (5 bases). Sequencing was performed on CD4+ T cells sorted from PBMCs, taken 15 days after the yellow fever booster vaccination. This clonotype was sampled from a man younger than 35 who received the YFV17D yellow fever vaccine. CDR3 sequence (DNA): TGTGCCTGCCGGGACGTAATATTATATGGCTACACCTTC. This sequence encodes CACRDVILYGYTF.